A selection of T cell receptor beta chains follows, all from one sample in a study of long-term antiretroviral therapy in people with HIV. Profiling relied on immunoSEQ multiplex PCR, and the TCRdb table lists in-frame clones only, not all of them. The repertoire holds roughly 34,000 clones, with roughly 81% as singletons. The sequencing here drew on unsorted PBMCs, taken approximately 2.7 years before starting antiretroviral therapy. The receptors here all came from a woman under 40 with HIV. The CDR3 runs from the conserved cysteine through the conserved F or W. Each record gives: J gene, V gene, D gene, clone size, CDR3 protein, CDR3 DNA. D genes are given only for firm matches. The size field is filled for only some rows; it gives once, few, many or a size class.

>TRBJ1-1|TRBV5-1|TRBD1|once
CASSLAELRGPTEAFF
TGCGCCAGCAGCTTGGCTGAACTGAGGGGGCCCACTGAAGCTTTCTTT
>TRBJ1-6|TRBV14|NA|NA
CASSQDYTVGSYNSPLHF
TGTGCCAGCAGCCAAGACTACACCGTCGGGTCCTATAATTCACCCCTCCACTTT
>TRBJ2-4|TRBV6-5|NA|NA
CASTGAQGRDIQYF
TGTGCCAGCACCGGTGCGCAGGGGAGGGACATTCAGTACTTC
>TRBJ2-1|TRBV5-1|TRBD1|NA
CASSAPLTGSYNEQFF
TGCGCCAGCAGCGCACCGCTGACAGGGAGCTACAATGAGCAGTTCTTC
>TRBJ2-5|TRBV7-2|NA|NA
CASSRATRGAGETQYF
TGTGCCAGCAGCCGGGCGACGAGGGGGGCAGGAGAGACCCAGTACTTC
>TRBJ1-1|TRBV19|NA|few
CASSIVGGGGTEAFF
TGTGCCAGTAGTATTGTTGGGGGCGGGGGCACTGAAGCTTTCTTT
>TRBJ1-1|TRBV29-1|NA|NA
CSVERQTNTEAFF
TGCAGCGTTGAGCGACAGACGAACACTGAAGCTTTCTTT
>TRBJ2-3|TRBV15|TRBD1|NA
CATSRIGTGQSTDTQYF
TGTGCCACCAGCAGGATCGGGACAGGGCAGAGCACAGATACGCAGTATTTT
>TRBJ1-2|TRBV6-1|NA|NA
CASSEIPVYAYNYGYTF
TGTGCCAGCAGTGAAATCCCAGTATATGCCTATAACTATGGCTACACCTTC
>TRBJ1-2|TRBV4-1|NA|NA
CASSHTSGAVTYGYTF
TGCGCCAGCAGCCATACCTCGGGGGCCGTAACCTATGGCTACACCTTC
>TRBJ1-2|TRBV11-2|NA|NA
CASSPTGVYGYTF
TGTGCCAGCAGCCCGACAGGCGTCTATGGCTACACCTTC
>TRBJ1-1|TRBV30|NA|NA
CAWREGPNTEAFF
TGTGCCTGGAGGGAGGGGCCGAACACTGAAGCTTTCTTT
>TRBJ1-1|TRBV6-5|NA|NA
CASRPTWNTEAFF
TGTGCCAGCAGGCCCACATGGAACACTGAAGCTTTCTTT